These 13 T cell receptor beta chains share one sample of origin, sequenced in a study of blood T cell repertoires in COVID-19. The repertoire was sequenced with immunoSEQ multiplex PCR; TCRdb's copy has only in-frame clones and lacks some. This table holds about 220,000 clones, over 75% found once. The material sequenced was PBMCs or T cells enriched from blood (not recorded which). The receptors stem from a woman aged 60-70 years who had recovered from COVID-19.

The count of this clone is one. This chain connects TRBV12-3 or TRBV12-4 to TRBJ1-2; perhaps TRBD1 as D (6 bases). The CDR3 length is 13 residues. V was clipped by 5 bases and J by 5 bases, with 12 bases between them. The DNA for the CDR3 is TGTGCCAGCAGTCGGTCAAGGGGGTATGGCTACACCTTC. Its protein is CASSRSRGYGYTF.

This sequence joins TRBV19 and TRBJ1-1, with unresolved D. The germline V gene encodes CDR1 LNHDA and CDR2 SQIVND (reference sequence). The CDR3 totals 15 residues. V lost 5 bases and J 3 bases, leaving 16 bases between the germline ends. CDR3 DNA sequence: TGTGCCAGTAGTTTACCCACGGGGAGGGACACTGAAGCTTTCTTT. It encodes CASSLPTGRDTEAFF.

The V call is TRBV12-5, the J call TRBJ1-5, with D perhaps TRBD1 (6 bases). The germline V and J ends were trimmed by 5 bases and 1 base, with 12 bases remaining between them. In germline, CDR1 is LGHNT, CDR2 FRNRAP. The CDR3 extends over 15 amino acids. The CDR3 sequence: CASGGEGVSNQPQHF. The CDR3 DNA reads as TGTGCTAGTGGTGGCGAGGGGGTGAGCAATCAGCCCCAGCATTTT.

This clone was picked up a small number of times. V gene TRBV19 combines with J gene TRBJ1-1; TRBD1 matches at 7 bases. CDR1 is LNHDA and CDR2 is SQIVND in the germline V gene (reference sequence). CDR3 length equals 15 residues. V dropped 7 bases and J dropped 6; count of bases not matched to a gene: 14. CDR3 loop: CASNPTGWLAAEAFF. The DNA for the CDR3 is TGTGCCAGTAACCCGACAGGGTGGTTGGCAGCTGAAGCTTTCTTT. The variable domain in full, completed from reference TRBV19 and TRBJ1-1, reads DGGITQSPKYLFRKEGQNVTLSCEQNLNHDAMYWYRQDPGQGLRLIYYSQIVNDFQKGDIAEGYSVSREKKESFPLTVTSAQKNPTAFYLCASNPTGWLAAEAFFGQGTRLTVV.

The chain couples TRBV30 to TRBJ1-2; D possibly corresponds to TRBD1 (6 bases). The CDR3 length is 13 residues. Germline V CDR1 and CDR2: GTSNPN, SVGIG (reference sequence). Trimming took 1 base from V and 9 from J, leaving 15 bases between them. CDR3 in DNA: TGTGCCTGGAGTGCTGGACAGAGCGCGCGCTACACCTTC. It codes for CAWSAGQSARYTF.

This clone was seen a single time. The rearrangement links TRBV27 to TRBJ1-5, with 9 bases that match TRBD1. Trimming took 4 bases from V and 7 from J; bases not matched to a gene: 5. CDR1 and CDR2 (germline): MNHEY, SMNVEV (reference sequence). The CDR3 runs to 14 residues. CDR3 in amino acids: CASSSRQGDQPQHF. The DNA of the CDR3 is TGTGCCAGCAGTTCCCGACAGGGGGACCAGCCCCAGCATTTT.

The chain recombines TRBV7-8 with TRBJ1-5; no clear D gene. Germline-derived CDR1 and CDR2 are SGHVS and FQNEAQ. The CDR3 sequence is 16 residues long. V was trimmed by 0 bases and J by 0 bases, leaving 9 bases between them. CDR3 sequence reads: CASSLAADYSNQPQHF. DNA of the CDR3: TGTGCCAGCAGCTTAGCGGCGGATTATAGCAATCAGCCCCAGCATTTT.

The V call is TRBV19, the J call TRBJ2-3; 9 bases agree with TRBD2. CDR1 is LNHDA, CDR2 SQIVND, per germline (reference sequence). The J segment lost 7 bases and the V segment lost 5 bases, leaving 13 bases of the junction unmatched. The CDR3 has 16 residues. The CDR3 protein is CASSVGSSGAGNTQYF. The CDR3 region has the DNA TGTGCCAGTAGTGTTGGATCTAGCGGGGCTGGAAATACGCAGTATTTT.

The chain couples TRBV7-9 to TRBJ2-7; tentatively, D is TRBD1 (6 bases). V was clipped by 0 bases and J by 1 base, with 19 bases between them. In germline, CDR1 is SEHNR, CDR2 FQNEAQ (reference sequence). The CDR3 loop spans 18 amino acids. The CDR3 nucleotides read TGTGCCAGCAGCTTAGCTTTCCCCTTGGCGACAGGATCCTACGAGCAGTACTTC. This translates into CASSLAFPLATGSYEQYF.

V and J are TRBV19 and TRBJ1-5, with D perhaps matching TRBD1 (6 bases). From germline, CDR1 is LNHDA and CDR2 SQIVND (reference sequence). The CDR3 length is 16 residues. V gave up 4 bases and J gave up 2 bases, with 15 bases separating them. The CDR3 bases are TGTGCCAGTAGTAAGACAGGTTTGGGGCGCAATCAGCCCCAGCATTTT. Protein sequence: CASSKTGLGRNQPQHF.

This chain joins TRBV16 and TRBJ1-5; possible D gene TRBD1, 6 bases. The CDR3 runs to 13 residues. Germline V gene data show CDR1 as KGHSY and CDR2 as FQNENV. V was cut by 8 bases and J by 7 bases, with 15 bases left in between. This chain's CDR3 is CASGQGSRQPQHF. The CDR3 region has the DNA TGTGCCAGCGGTCAGGGGTCTCGGCAGCCCCAGCATTTT.

The gene calls are TRBV29-1 and TRBJ2-5; D uncertain. Trimming pared 3 bases from V and 7 bases from J, leaving 9 bases between. The CDR3 is 11 amino acids. Per germline, CDR1 SQVTM and CDR2 ANQGSEA. The CDR3 DNA follows: TGCAGCGTTGAGCGGTCCAGGACCCAGTACTTC. Its protein is CSVERSRTQYF.

The V call is TRBV15, the J call TRBJ1-6; tentative D call: TRBD1 (5 bases). CDR3 length: 16 residues. In germline, CDR1 is LNHNV, CDR2 YYDKDF (reference sequence). V lost 0 bases, J lost 7 bases, and 13 bases lay in between. This CDR3 is CATSRDRGRQNSPLHF. The CDR3 DNA follows: TGTGCCACCAGCAGAGATAGGGGCAGACAAAATTCACCCCTCCACTTT. The whole variable domain, remainder taken from reference TRBV15 and TRBJ1-6, is DAMVIQNPRYQVTQFGKPVTLSCSQTLNHNVMYWYQQKSSQAPKLLFHYYDKDFNNEADTPDNFQSRRPNTSFCFLDIRSPGLGDTAMYLCATSRDRGRQNSPLHFGNGTRLTVT.